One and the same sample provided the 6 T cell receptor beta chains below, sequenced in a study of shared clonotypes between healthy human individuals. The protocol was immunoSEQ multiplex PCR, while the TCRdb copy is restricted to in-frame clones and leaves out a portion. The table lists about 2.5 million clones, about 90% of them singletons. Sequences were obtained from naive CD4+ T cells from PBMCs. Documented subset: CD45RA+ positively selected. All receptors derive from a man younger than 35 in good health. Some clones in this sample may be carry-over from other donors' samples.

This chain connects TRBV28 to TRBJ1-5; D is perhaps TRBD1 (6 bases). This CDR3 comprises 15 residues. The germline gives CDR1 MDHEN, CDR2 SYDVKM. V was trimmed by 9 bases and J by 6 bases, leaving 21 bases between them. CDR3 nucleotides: TGTGCCAGTGTCTTGGGCACAGGGTCTCGTCAGCCCCAGCATTTT. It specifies CASVLGTGSRQPQHF.

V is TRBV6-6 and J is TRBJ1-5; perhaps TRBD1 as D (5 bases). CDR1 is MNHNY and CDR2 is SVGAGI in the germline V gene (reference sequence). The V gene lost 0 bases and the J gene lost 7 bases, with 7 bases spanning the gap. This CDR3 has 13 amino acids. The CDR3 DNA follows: TGTGCCAGCAGTTACTCGGAGGGGCAGCCCCAGCATTTT. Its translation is CASSYSEGQPQHF.

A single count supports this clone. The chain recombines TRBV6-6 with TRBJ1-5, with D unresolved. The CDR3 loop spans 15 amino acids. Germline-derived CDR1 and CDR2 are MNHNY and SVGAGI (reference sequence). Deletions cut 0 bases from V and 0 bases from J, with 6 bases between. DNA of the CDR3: TGTGCCAGCAGTTACTCGGGGTCTAGCAATCAGCCCCAGCATTTT. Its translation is CASSYSGSSNQPQHF.

CDR3 nucleotide sequence: TGTGCCAGCAGAAGAAGGGACAGGGGCGACACAGATACGCAGTATTTT. Translating it yields CASRRRDRGDTDTQYF. This chain joins TRBV27 and TRBJ2-3; the match to TRBD1 covers 10 bases. The V segment lost 6 bases and the J segment 2 bases; nucleotides outside the gene matches: 8. Germline assignment: CDR1 MNHEY and CDR2 SMNVEV (reference sequence). This CDR3 is built from 16 residues.

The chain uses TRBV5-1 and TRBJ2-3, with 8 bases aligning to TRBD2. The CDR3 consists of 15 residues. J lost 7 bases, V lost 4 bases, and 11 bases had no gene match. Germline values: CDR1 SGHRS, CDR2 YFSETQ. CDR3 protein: CASSPTSGSGHTQYF. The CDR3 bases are TGCGCCAGCAGCCCCACGAGCGGGAGTGGGCATACGCAGTATTTT.

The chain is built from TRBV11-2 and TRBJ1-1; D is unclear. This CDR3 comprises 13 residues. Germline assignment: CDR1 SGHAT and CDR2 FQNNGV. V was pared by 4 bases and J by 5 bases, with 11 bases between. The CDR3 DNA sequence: TGTGCCAGCAGCTCCGAGACGCGGACTGAAGCTTTCTTT. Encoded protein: CASSSETRTEAFF.